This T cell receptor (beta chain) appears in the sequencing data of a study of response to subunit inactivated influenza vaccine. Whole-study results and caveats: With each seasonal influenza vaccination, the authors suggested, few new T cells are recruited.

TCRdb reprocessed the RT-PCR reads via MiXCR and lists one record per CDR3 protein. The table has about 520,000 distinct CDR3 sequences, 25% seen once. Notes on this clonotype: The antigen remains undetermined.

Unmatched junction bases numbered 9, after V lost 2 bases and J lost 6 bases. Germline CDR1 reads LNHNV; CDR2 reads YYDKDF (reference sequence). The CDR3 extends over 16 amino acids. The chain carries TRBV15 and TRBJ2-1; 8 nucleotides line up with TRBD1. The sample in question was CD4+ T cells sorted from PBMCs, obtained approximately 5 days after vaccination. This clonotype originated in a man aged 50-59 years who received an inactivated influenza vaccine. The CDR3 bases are TGTGCCACCAGCAGAAAACAGGGGGTACTGCGCAATGAGCAGTTCTTC. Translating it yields CATSRKQGVLRNEQFF.